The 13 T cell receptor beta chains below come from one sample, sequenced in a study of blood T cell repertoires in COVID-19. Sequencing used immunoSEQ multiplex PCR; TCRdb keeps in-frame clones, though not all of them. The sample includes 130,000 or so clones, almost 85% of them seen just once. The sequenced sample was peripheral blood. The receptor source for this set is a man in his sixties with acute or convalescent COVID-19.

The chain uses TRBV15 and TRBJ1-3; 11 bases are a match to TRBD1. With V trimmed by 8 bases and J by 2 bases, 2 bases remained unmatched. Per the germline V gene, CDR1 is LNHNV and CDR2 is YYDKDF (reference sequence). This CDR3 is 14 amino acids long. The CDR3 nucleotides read TGTGCCACCGGGACAGGGGGGACTGGAAACACCATATATTTT. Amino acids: CATGTGGTGNTIYF.

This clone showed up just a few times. The CDR3 region has the DNA TGTGCCAGCTCACCACCAACGGCACAGGGGCCCGGGGAGCTGTTTTTT. As protein: CASSPPTAQGPGELFF. The chain has TRBV18 and TRBJ2-2, with 7 bases lining up with TRBD1. The ends lost 0 bases at V and 6 bases at J; junction bases unmatched: 7. The germline gives CDR1 KGHSH, CDR2 LQKENI. CDR3 size: 16 residues.

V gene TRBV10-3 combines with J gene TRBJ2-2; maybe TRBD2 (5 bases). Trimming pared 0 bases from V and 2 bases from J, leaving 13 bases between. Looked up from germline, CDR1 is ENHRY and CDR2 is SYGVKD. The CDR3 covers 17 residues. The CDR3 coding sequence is TGTGCCATCAGTGAGTCGATTTGGGAGAGAAACACCGGGGAGCTGTTTTTT. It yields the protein CAISESIWERNTGELFF.

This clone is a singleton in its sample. The CDR3 DNA reads as TGTGCCAGCAGCGTAACTGCGGGGACTGGAAACACCATATATTTT. Protein product: CASSVTAGTGNTIYF. The gene calls are TRBV9 and TRBJ1-3; D is unclear. V gave up 1 base and J gave up 2 bases, with 10 bases separating them. The CDR3 is 15 amino acids. Germline CDR1 and CDR2: SGDLS and YYNGEE. Together with reference TRBV9 and TRBJ1-3, the CDR3 gives the full variable domain: DSGVTQTPKHLITATGQRVTLRCSPRSGDLSVYWYQQSLDQGLQFLIQYYNGEERAKGNILERFSAQQFPDLHSELNLSSLELGDSALYFCASSVTAGTGNTIYFGEGSWLTVV.

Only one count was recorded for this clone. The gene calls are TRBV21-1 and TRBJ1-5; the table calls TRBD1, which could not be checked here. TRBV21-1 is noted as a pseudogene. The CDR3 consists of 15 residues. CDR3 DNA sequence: TGTGCCAGCACAACCTCCGACAGGAGCAATCAGCCCCAGCATTTT. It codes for CASTTSDRSNQPQHF.

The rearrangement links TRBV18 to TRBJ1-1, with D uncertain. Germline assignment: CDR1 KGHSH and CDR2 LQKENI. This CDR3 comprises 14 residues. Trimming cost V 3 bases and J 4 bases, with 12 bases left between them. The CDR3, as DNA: TGTGCCAGCTCACCTCGGGTTGATGGCACTGAAGCTTTCTTT. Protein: CASSPRVDGTEAFF. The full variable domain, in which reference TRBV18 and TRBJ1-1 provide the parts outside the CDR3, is NAGVMQNPRHLVRRRGQEARLRCSPMKGHSHVYWYRQLPEEGLKFMVYLQKENIIDESGMPKERFSAEFPKEGPSILRIQQVVRGDSAAYFCASSPRVDGTEAFFGQGTRLTVV.

In nucleotides, the CDR3 is TGTGCCAGCAGCTTGTCACGGGAGGAGTTCGACAATGAGCAGTTCTTC. The encoded protein is CASSLSREEFDNEQFF. The chain has TRBV7-2 and TRBJ2-1, with 7 positions matching TRBD2. V gave up 3 bases and J gave up 5 bases; unmatched junction bases: 10. This CDR3 is built from 16 residues. Germline loops: CDR1 SGHTA, CDR2 FQGNSA.

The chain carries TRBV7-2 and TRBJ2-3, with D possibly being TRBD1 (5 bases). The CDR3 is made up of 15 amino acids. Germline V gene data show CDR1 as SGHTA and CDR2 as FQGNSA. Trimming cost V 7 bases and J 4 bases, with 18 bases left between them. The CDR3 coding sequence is TGTGCCAGCACCACCCAAATAGGGGCGGCAGATACGCAGTATTTT. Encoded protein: CASTTQIGAADTQYF.

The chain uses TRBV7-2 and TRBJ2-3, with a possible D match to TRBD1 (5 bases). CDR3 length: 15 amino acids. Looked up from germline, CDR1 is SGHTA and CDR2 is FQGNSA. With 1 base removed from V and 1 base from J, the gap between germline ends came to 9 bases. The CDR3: CASSLEGRGTDTQYF. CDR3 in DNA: TGTGCCAGCAGCTTAGAGGGGCGCGGCACAGATACGCAGTATTTT.

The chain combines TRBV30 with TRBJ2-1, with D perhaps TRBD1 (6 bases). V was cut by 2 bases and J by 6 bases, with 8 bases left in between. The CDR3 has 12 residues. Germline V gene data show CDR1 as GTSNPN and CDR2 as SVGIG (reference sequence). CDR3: CAWSSRGNEQFF. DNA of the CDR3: TGTGCCTGGAGTTCCAGGGGCAATGAGCAGTTCTTC.

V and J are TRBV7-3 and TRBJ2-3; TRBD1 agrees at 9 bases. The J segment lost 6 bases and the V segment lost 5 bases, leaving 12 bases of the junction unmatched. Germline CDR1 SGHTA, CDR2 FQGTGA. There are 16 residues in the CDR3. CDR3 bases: TGTGCCAGCAGCCTGTCCGGGACAGGGATTGGGGATACGCAGTATTTT. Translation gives CASSLSGTGIGDTQYF.

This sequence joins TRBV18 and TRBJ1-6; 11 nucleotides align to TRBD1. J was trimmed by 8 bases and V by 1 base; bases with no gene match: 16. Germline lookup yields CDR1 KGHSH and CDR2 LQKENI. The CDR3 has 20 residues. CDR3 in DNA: TGTGCCAGCTCACCACTACCCCCCGGACAGGGGGCTCTTGACTATTCACCCCTCCACTTT. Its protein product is CASSPLPPGQGALDYSPLHF.

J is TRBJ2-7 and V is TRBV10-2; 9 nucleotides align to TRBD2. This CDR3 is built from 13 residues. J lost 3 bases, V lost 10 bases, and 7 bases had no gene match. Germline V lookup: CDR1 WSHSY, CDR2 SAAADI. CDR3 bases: TGCGCCACAAAGCGGGGGGAAAACTACGAGCAGTACTTC. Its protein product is CATKRGENYEQYF.